The rows below give T cell receptor beta chains drawn from one sample of a study of blood T cells in healthy people across ages. MiXCR, run by TCRdb on the 5' RACE reads, gives a single entry per CDR3 protein. Seen here are 2 million or so distinct CDR3 sequences, just under 50% observed once, and the top ten hold 2.1%. The sample consisted of blood. Every receptor here comes from a woman in her thirties or forties in good health. The CDR3 runs from the conserved cysteine through the conserved F or W. D genes are given only for firm matches. Size is stated for part of the rows, as once, few or many counts, or as a class when the clone is expanded.

J gene | D gene | clone size | CDR3 length | V gene | CDR3 protein | CDR3 DNA
TRBJ2-6 | - | few | 16 | TRBV4-2 | CASSQDGTSGANVLTF | TGTGCCAGCAGCCAAGATGGGACATCTGGGGCCAACGTCCTGACTTTC
TRBJ2-1 | - | few | 15 | TRBV5-1 | CASSLDQYLGNEQFF | TGCGCCAGCAGCTTGGACCAATACCTGGGCAATGAGCAGTTCTTC
TRBJ1-5 | - | - | 13 | TRBV15 | CATSTISNQPQHF | TGTGCCACCAGCACCATTAGCAATCAGCCCCAGCATTTT
TRBJ2-1 | - | - | 13 | TRBV15 | CATSARMGNEQFF | TGTGCCACCAGCGCCCGTATGGGAAATGAGCAGTTCTTC
TRBJ1-5 | - | - | 13 | TRBV12-3/TRBV12-4 | CASSVPGNQPQHF | TGTGCCAGCAGTGTTCCAGGTAATCAGCCCCAGCATTTT
TRBJ2-5 | - | - | 15 | TRBV11-2 | CASSLGGANEETQYF | TGTGCCAGCAGCTTAGGCGGTGCCAACGAGGAGACCCAGTACTTC
TRBJ2-5 | - | - | 14 | TRBV7-2 | CASKLLGVGETQYF | TGTGCCAGCAAGCTTCTGGGTGTCGGGGAGACCCAGTACTTC
TRBJ2-7 | TRBD2 | - | 15 | TRBV6-5 | CASIPLAGAIYEQYF | TGTGCCAGCATCCCACTAGCGGGGGCCATATACGAGCAGTACTTC
TRBJ2-7 | - | - | 15 | TRBV4-1 | CASSHDSGHSYEQYF | TGCGCCAGCAGCCACGACAGCGGCCACTCCTACGAGCAGTACTTC
TRBJ2-5 | - | - | 17 | TRBV6-1 | CASRGATERGTQETQYF | TGTGCCAGCAGAGGGGCTACAGAAAGAGGGACTCAAGAGACCCAGTACTTC
TRBJ2-5 | TRBD2 | - | 13 | TRBV14 | CASSQDGGGKQYF | TGTGCCAGCAGCCAAGATGGCGGGGGGAAGCAGTACTTC
TRBJ2-3 | - | few | 15 | TRBV3-1 | CASSQVGHETDTQYF | TGTGCCAGCAGCCAAGTGGGACACGAGACAGATACGCAGTATTTT
TRBJ1-1 | - | - | 15 | TRBV4-1 | CASSQITGTYTEAFF | TGCGCCAGCAGCCAAATAACTGGGACGTACACTGAAGCTTTCTTT
TRBJ1-2 | - | - | 13 | TRBV6-5 | CASSYEAGAGYTF | TGTGCCAGCAGTTACGAGGCAGGGGCTGGCTACACCTTC
TRBJ2-3 | TRBD2 | few | 17 | TRBV28 | CASSLAGPQPSTDTQYF | TGTGCCAGCAGCCTAGCGGGACCCCAACCGAGCACAGATACGCAGTATTTT
TRBJ1-5 | - | - | 14 | TRBV12-3/TRBV12-4 | CASRIEGKREPQHF | TGTGCCAGCAGGATAGAGGGGAAACGGGAGCCCCAGCATTTT
TRBJ2-3 | TRBD1 | - | 16 | TRBV6-6 | CASSYSTVQGADTQYF | TGTGCCAGCAGTTACTCGACCGTACAGGGGGCAGATACGCAGTATTTT
TRBJ1-4 | TRBD1 | - | 17 | TRBV11-2 | CASSLVGGTGLNEKLFF | TGTGCCAGCAGCTTAGTAGGGGGGACAGGGTTAAATGAAAAACTGTTTTTT
TRBJ1-5 | TRBD1 | - | 15 | TRBV12-3/TRBV12-4 | CASTRQGLDNQPQHF | TGTGCCAGCACCCGACAGGGTTTGGACAATCAGCCCCAGCATTTT
TRBJ2-5 | - | - | 16 | TRBV12-3/TRBV12-4 | CASSLALGTLQETQYF | TGTGCCAGCAGTTTAGCGTTGGGGACTCTCCAAGAGACCCAGTACTTC
TRBJ2-7 | - | - | 14 | TRBV18 | CASSPQTGLNEQYF | TGTGCCAGCTCACCACAAACAGGGCTAAACGAGCAGTACTTC
TRBJ1-6 | - | - | 15 | TRBV28 | CASDLRSSYNSPLHF | TGTGCCAGCGACCTGAGGAGCTCCTATAATTCACCCCTCCACTTT
TRBJ2-2 | - | - | 14 | TRBV6-6 | CASLLAWNTGELFF | TGTGCCAGCCTTCTCGCCTGGAACACCGGGGAGCTGTTTTTT
TRBJ2-1 | TRBD2 | - | 14 | TRBV12-3/TRBV12-4 | CASRLAGAGNEQFF | TGTGCCAGCAGACTAGCGGGGGCGGGGAATGAGCAGTTCTTC
TRBJ1-1 | TRBD1 | - | 14 | TRBV27 | CASSFSGRDREAFF | TGTGCCAGCAGTTTTAGCGGTCGGGACAGGGAAGCTTTCTTT
TRBJ2-2 | - | - | 15 | TRBV7-7 | CASSLGTAYTGELFF | TGTGCTAGCAGCTTAGGAACGGCGTATACCGGGGAGCTGTTTTTT
TRBJ1-2 | TRBD1 | - | 16 | TRBV14 | CASSQNIQGAIFGYTF | TGTGCCAGCAGCCAAAATATACAGGGGGCCATTTTTGGCTACACCTTC
TRBJ2-1 | TRBD1 | - | 14 | TRBV7-2 | CASSHRDRVNEQFF | TGTGCCAGCAGCCACCGGGACAGGGTCAATGAGCAGTTCTTC
TRBJ2-7 | - | - | 14 | TRBV28 | CASRPQGATYEQYF | TGTGCCAGCAGACCCCAAGGGGCAACCTACGAGCAGTACTTC
TRBJ2-3 | - | - | 13 | TRBV7-7 | CASSSHRRDTQYF | TGTGCTAGCAGCTCCCATCGACGAGATACGCAGTATTTT
TRBJ1-6 | - | - | 15 | TRBV7-2 | CASSPISSSGPPLHF | TGTGCCAGCAGCCCAATTTCCTCGTCTGGGCCACCCCTCCACTTT
TRBJ2-5 | - | many | 12 | TRBV2 | CASSEGQQTQYF | TGTGCCAGCAGTGAAGGGCAGCAGACCCAGTACTTC
TRBJ2-7 | - | - | 16 | TRBV28 | CASSLSVSFSSYEQYF | TGTGCCAGCAGTTTATCGGTCAGCTTTAGCTCCTACGAGCAGTACTTC
TRBJ2-3 | - | - | 13 | TRBV5-6 | CASSFDRAGTQYF | TGTGCCAGCAGCTTTGACAGAGCCGGTACGCAGTATTTT
TRBJ1-2 | TRBD1 | - | 13 | TRBV29-1 | CSAGQGVGYGYTF | TGCAGCGCCGGACAGGGCGTAGGGTATGGCTACACCTTC
TRBJ1-5 | TRBD1 | few | 14 | TRBV20-1 | CSASRGTGDQPQHF | TGCAGTGCTAGTAGGGGGACAGGGGATCAGCCCCAGCATTTT
TRBJ2-4 | - | - | 14 | TRBV18 | CASSPQASGHIQYF | TGTGCCAGCTCACCACAGGCTTCAGGGCACATTCAGTACTTC
TRBJ2-3 | - | few | 16 | TRBV4-1 | CASSQDFKGGSDTQYF | TGCGCCAGCAGCCAAGATTTTAAGGGGGGAAGCGATACGCAGTATTTT
TRBJ1-1 | - | few | 12 | TRBV12-3/TRBV12-4 | CASSSQNTEAFF | TGTGCCAGCAGTTCCCAGAACACTGAAGCTTTCTTT
TRBJ2-1 | TRBD1 | - | 14 | TRBV18 | CASSQGQHLNEQFF | TGTGCCAGCTCCCAGGGACAGCATTTGAATGAGCAGTTCTTC
TRBJ2-7 | TRBD1 | - | 14 | TRBV20-1 | CSAQGQVLYYEQYF | TGCAGTGCTCAGGGACAGGTTCTCTACTACGAGCAGTACTTC
TRBJ1-2 | - | - | 15 | TRBV7-2 | CASNLAGGVVYGYTF | TGTGCCAGCAACTTAGCTGGGGGGGTTGTCTATGGCTACACCTTC
TRBJ2-1 | - | - | 17 | TRBV4-1 | CASSHPGEAGGYNERFF | TGCGCCAGCAGCCATCCGGGAGAGGCAGGGGGATACAATGAGCGGTTCTTC
TRBJ2-1 | TRBD1 | - | 18 | TRBV7-9 | CASSTGQGALSSYNEQFF | TGTGCCAGCAGCACGGGACAGGGGGCGCTTTCATCCTACAATGAGCAGTTCTTC
TRBJ2-1 | - | few | 12 | TRBV12-5 | CASGYSYNEQFF | TGTGCTAGTGGTTACTCCTACAATGAGCAGTTCTTC
TRBJ2-5 | - | once | 13 | TRBV7-2 | CASSGQANQPQYF | TGTGCCAGCAGCGGTCAAGCAAATCAGCCCCAGTACTTC
TRBJ2-5 | - | - | 16 | TRBV2 | CASYANRDGYQETQYF | TGTGCCAGCTACGCCAACCGGGACGGATACCAAGAGACCCAGTACTTC
TRBJ2-1 | TRBD1 | - | 13 | TRBV6-2/TRBV6-3 | CASRWDRGNEQFF | TGTGCCAGCAGGTGGGACAGGGGGAATGAGCAGTTCTTC
TRBJ2-1 | - | - | 13 | TRBV6-1 | CTSSEGSYNEQFF | TGTACCAGCAGTGAGGGGAGTTACAATGAGCAGTTCTTC
TRBJ2-7 | - | many | 15 | TRBV7-2 | CASSPGGASSYEQYF | TGTGCCAGCAGCCCAGGGGGGGCCAGCTCCTACGAGCAGTACTTC
TRBJ2-1 | - | - | 18 | TRBV6-2/TRBV6-3 | CASSYSSSTAGKMDEQFF | TGTGCCAGCAGTTACTCGTCGTCGACAGCTGGGAAAATGGATGAGCAGTTCTTC
TRBJ2-7 | - | - | 13 | TRBV10-3 | CAISETGGNEQYF | TGTGCCATCAGTGAGACCGGTGGGAATGAGCAGTACTTC
TRBJ2-6 | TRBD2 | - | 17 | TRBV20-1 | CSARGSGVESGANVLTF | TGCAGTGCTAGGGGTAGCGGGGTTGAGTCTGGGGCCAACGTCCTGACTTTC
TRBJ1-6 | TRBD1 | few | 16 | TRBV15 | CATSRGLTGANSPLHF | TGTGCCACCAGCAGAGGATTGACAGGGGCAAATTCACCCCTCCACTTT
TRBJ2-3 | - | - | 14 | TRBV4-1 | CASSQEPSGDTQYF | TGCGCCAGCAGCCAAGAACCTTCTGGGGATACGCAGTATTTT
TRBJ2-5 | TRBD2 | - | 14 | TRBV20-1 | CSARGTPGGGTQYF | TGCAGTGCTAGAGGGACTCCGGGCGGGGGGACCCAGTACTTC
TRBJ2-7 | TRBD1 | few | 13 | TRBV20-1 | CSAWTGDSYEQYF | TGCAGTGCCTGGACAGGGGATTCCTACGAGCAGTACTTC
TRBJ2-1 | TRBD1 | few | 13 | TRBV6-6 | CATGQGFYNEQFF | TGTGCCACGGGACAGGGGTTCTACAATGAGCAGTTCTTC